This T cell receptor beta chain was obtained from a study of T cell changes during pregnancy in multiple sclerosis. Clones were sequenced by immunoSEQ multiplex PCR, and TCRdb holds only the in-frame ones, with some missing. The sample holds about 92,000 clones, more than 85% seen once. Per the germline V gene, CDR1 is SNHLY and CDR2 is FYNNEI. The CDR3 runs to 14 residues. Unmatched junction bases numbered 4, after V lost 6 bases and J lost 4 bases. This chain connects TRBV2 to TRBJ1-4; 8 bases line up with TRBD1. The material was peripheral blood, obtained in the first trimester of pregnancy. This sequence originates from a female donor with multiple sclerosis, enrolled in a pregnancy study. In DNA form, the CDR3 reads TGTGCCAGCAGGGACACAGGGGGTAATGAAAAACTGTTTTTT. This sequence encodes CASRDTGGNEKLFF.